The 21 T cell receptor beta chains below were found in one sample sequenced in a study of T cells after yellow fever vaccination. Via MiXCR, TCRdb re-called the 5' RACE reads, giving one row per CDR3 protein. The sample consists of a few hundred thousand distinct CDR3 sequences, approximately 4% of them appearing once. Sequences were derived from PBMCs, sampled 5 days after the yellow fever booster vaccination. Source of these receptors: a man aged 18 to 35 who received the YFV17D yellow fever vaccine.

This clonotype was counted only a few times. The DNA of the CDR3 is TGTGCCAGCAGCCAAGGTCTGCGGGCAAGACCAGATACGCAGTATTTT. Encoded protein: CASSQGLRARPDTQYF. The chain has TRBV3-1 and TRBJ2-3; tentatively, D is TRBD2 (5 bases). Trimming pared 1 base from V and 4 bases from J, leaving 15 bases between. From germline, CDR1 is LGHDT and CDR2 YNNKEL (reference sequence). This CDR3 is built from 16 residues.

This chain uses TRBV18 with TRBJ1-2; D not resolved. The CDR3 consists of 13 residues. V was trimmed by 6 bases and J by 5 bases, leaving 13 bases between them. Germline values: CDR1 KGHSH, CDR2 LQKENI. CDR3 sequence: CASSPESTYGYTF. The CDR3 coding sequence is TGTGCCAGCTCTCCCGAATCCACATATGGCTACACCTTC.

This clonotype has only a few counts. The rearrangement links TRBV27 to TRBJ1-2; D not certain. V gave up 6 bases and J gave up 0 bases, with 20 bases separating them. The CDR3 runs to 17 residues. From germline, CDR1 is MNHEY and CDR2 SMNVEV (reference sequence). The CDR3 here is CASREFKAGWSNYGYTF. CDR3 in DNA: TGTGCCAGCAGGGAGTTTAAGGCAGGATGGTCTAACTATGGCTACACCTTC.

This clonotype appeared a few times. Here the CDR3 DNA reads TGTGCCAGCAGTTACTCAGGACTAGCGGGGGACCCCTACGAGCAGTACGTC. Its protein product is CASSYSGLAGDPYEQYV. The rearrangement uses TRBV6-2 or TRBV6-3 and TRBJ2-7; TRBD2 matches at 13 bases. CDR1 and CDR2 (germline): MNHEY, SVGEGT. V dropped 0 bases and J dropped 2; count of bases not matched to a gene: 4. The CDR3 is 17 residues long.

This clonotype was recorded a few times. The rearrangement uses TRBV6-2 or TRBV6-3 and TRBJ1-6, with D unclear. The CDR3 is 11 residues long. Germline CDR1 and CDR2: MNHEY and SVGEGT. V lost 4 bases and J lost 15, with 10 bases in between. The CDR3 DNA sequence: TGTGCCAGCAGTTTTCCAGACAACCTCCACTTT. It specifies CASSFPDNLHF.

V is TRBV9 and J is TRBJ2-3; TRBD1 aligns across 8 bases. With V trimmed by 4 bases and J by 4 bases, 11 bases remained unmatched. Germline CDR1 SGDLS, CDR2 YYNGEE. CDR3 length: 16 residues. The chain's CDR3 is CASSPRLGQGADTQYF. The CDR3 nucleotides are TGTGCCAGCAGCCCCCGGCTAGGACAGGGCGCAGATACGCAGTATTTT.

Only a few counts were recorded for this clonotype. The V call is TRBV28, the J call TRBJ2-4; maybe TRBD2 (6 bases). Looked up from germline, CDR1 is MDHEN and CDR2 is SYDVKM. V dropped 5 bases and J dropped 8 bases, with 16 bases sitting between them. CDR3 size: 14 residues. CDR3 in amino acids: CASSPTGAGYIQYF. CDR3 bases: TGTGCCAGCAGTCCTACGGGAGCTGGATACATTCAGTACTTC.

In its sample, this clonotype was seen a few times. The rearrangement uses TRBV9 and TRBJ2-2; a possible D gene is TRBD1 (5 bases). The germline CDR1 and CDR2 sequences are SGDLS and YYNGEE. The length of the CDR3 is 16 residues. V lost 0 bases to trimming and J lost 7 bases, with 16 bases between them. DNA of the CDR3: TGTGCCAGCAGCGTAGCTCCGGCAGGGTATAACGGGGAGCTGTTTTTT. Amino acid sequence: CASSVAPAGYNGELFF.

This clonotype was found a few times. The chain recombines TRBV12-3 or TRBV12-4 with TRBJ1-5; weak D call: TRBD1 (5 bases). The CDR3 has 14 residues. Trimming pared 7 bases from V and 7 bases from J, leaving 17 bases between. CDR3 sequence reads: CASTFGGTGQPQHF. In DNA, the CDR3 is TGTGCCAGCACCTTTGGGGGTACTGGCCAGCCCCAGCATTTT.

Worth noting for this clonotype: Its ends do not fully match the called genes, so a read error is possible. CDR3 DNA sequence: TGTGCCCGCAGCTACTGGGCGGAGTGGTACCAAGAGACCCAGTACTTC. Protein: CARSYWAEWYQETQYF. This chain joins TRBV6-1 and TRBJ2-5; D remains ambiguous. This CDR3 is 16 amino acids long. CDR1 is MNHNS and CDR2 is SASEGT in the germline V gene.

The V call is TRBV10-3, the J call TRBJ1-3, with a weak D call TRBD1 (5 bases). V lost 1 base, J lost 2 bases, and 15 bases lay in between. The CDR3 sequence is 17 residues long. The germline V gene has CDR1 ENHRY and CDR2 SYGVKD. CDR3 in amino acids: CAISEFSGRGAGNTIYF. The CDR3 coding sequence is TGTGCCATCAGTGAGTTTTCCGGGCGAGGGGCTGGAAACACCATATATTTT.

The V gene is TRBV5-1, the J gene TRBJ2-4; D is perhaps TRBD2 (5 bases). The V end was cut by 5 bases, the J end by 6 bases, with 12 bases between. The CDR3 totals 13 residues. Germline CDR1 reads SGHRS; CDR2 reads YFSETQ. The DNA of the CDR3 is TGCGCCAGCAGACCGGACCGGGGAAACATTCAGTACTTC. This translates into CASRPDRGNIQYF.

V and J are TRBV20-1 and TRBJ2-3, with D maybe TRBD2 (5 bases). Germline V gives CDR1 DFQATT, CDR2 SNEGSKA (reference sequence). The V end lost 3 bases, the J end lost 4 bases, and 8 bases lay between the germline ends. The length of the CDR3 is 12 residues. The CDR3 coding sequence is TGCAGTGCTAGCTCGCGGGCAGATACGCAGTATTTT. Residues: CSASSRADTQYF.

This clonotype was found a few times. This chain joins TRBV7-2 and TRBJ2-7; D may be TRBD2 (6 bases). This CDR3 comprises 13 residues. The ends were cut back, 2 bases at V and 3 bases at J, with 8 bases in the middle. Germline-derived CDR1 and CDR2 are SGHTA and FQGNSA. CDR3 DNA sequence: TGTGCCAGCAGCTTAATCGGGGGCTACGAGCAGTACGTC. Its translation is CASSLIGGYEQYV.

V and J are TRBV5-6 and TRBJ2-3, with 8 bases lining up with TRBD1. This CDR3 spans 16 amino acids. The trim removed 4 bases at V and 2 bases at J, leaving 9 bases unmatched. CDR1 is SGHDT and CDR2 is YYEEEE in the germline V gene. The CDR3 DNA is TGTGCCAGCAGCCGGCGTCGGGACAGGCTCACAGATACGCAGTATTTT. It specifies CASSRRRDRLTDTQYF.

Many counts were recorded for this clonotype. The rearrangement uses TRBV7-2 and TRBJ2-1, with TRBD2 identical over 7 bases. The CDR3 runs to 15 residues. Germline values: CDR1 SGHTA, CDR2 FQGNSA. V gave up 7 bases and J gave up 2 bases; unmatched junction bases: 8. The chain's CDR3 is CASKLSSGAYNEQFF. The CDR3 nucleotides are TGTGCCAGCAAGCTGTCCAGCGGGGCCTACAATGAGCAGTTCTTC. The entire variable domain, with the rest obtained from reference TRBV7-2 and TRBJ2-1, is as follows: GAGVSQSPSNKVTEKGKDVELRCDPISGHTALYWYRQSLGQGLEFLIYFQGNSAPDKSGLPSDRFSAERTGGSVSTLTIQRTQQEDSAVYLCASKLSSGAYNEQFFGPGTRLTVL.

This clonotype has more than one count but fewer than ten. This chain joins TRBV4-2 and TRBJ2-2; 7 nucleotides match TRBD1. Unmatched junction bases numbered 1, after V lost 3 bases and J lost 0 bases. This CDR3 is built from 15 residues. CDR1 is LGHNA, CDR2 YNFKEQ, per germline. Written as DNA, the CDR3 is TGTGCCAGCAGCCAGACAGGGCCGAACACCGGGGAGCTGTTTTTT. Its translation: CASSQTGPNTGELFF.

Ten or more counts support this clonotype. This chain joins TRBV12-3 or TRBV12-4 and TRBJ1-2, with no clear D. V dropped 9 bases and J dropped 5 bases, with 19 bases sitting between them. This CDR3 spans 14 amino acids. The chain's CDR3 is CASEPATSGYGYTF. CDR3 sequence (DNA): TGTGCCAGTGAACCTGCTACGAGCGGGTATGGCTACACCTTC.

This clonotype has just a few counts. The chain couples TRBV7-9 to TRBJ2-1; tentative D call: TRBD1 (6 bases). This CDR3 comprises 15 residues. Trimming pared 5 bases from V and 7 bases from J, leaving 18 bases between. Germline V gives CDR1 SEHNR, CDR2 FQNEAQ (reference sequence). The CDR3 loop reads CASSLRGIGTNEQFF. The DNA of the CDR3 is TGTGCCAGCAGCCTCAGGGGAATCGGCACGAATGAGCAGTTCTTC.

The chain carries TRBV6-1 and TRBJ1-6; D gene ambiguous. CDR1 and CDR2 from the germline V gene are MNHNS and SASEGT. V gave up 0 bases and J gave up 10 bases, with 16 bases separating them. The CDR3 contains 16 residues. The CDR3 DNA is TGTGCCAGCAGTGAAGCTTTGTTGATGAAGGGCTCACCCCTCCACTTT. Translation: CASSEALLMKGSPLHF.

This clonotype was observed a handful of times. The chain carries TRBV2 and TRBJ1-5; D gene ambiguous. The ends were cut back, 1 base at V and 0 bases at J, with 13 bases in the middle. Germline CDR1 reads SNHLY; CDR2 reads FYNNEI. The CDR3 sequence is 17 residues long. The CDR3 spells CASSEVKGSPSNQPQHF. The CDR3 nucleotides are TGTGCCAGCAGTGAAGTGAAGGGATCCCCTAGCAATCAGCCCCAGCATTTT.